A single sample is the source of the 28 T cell receptor beta chains below, sequenced in a study of tumor-infiltrating lymphocytes in localized non-small cell lung cancer. The data were produced by immunoSEQ multiplex PCR, yet TCRdb's version contains in-frame clones alone and is incomplete. This sample has 10,000 to 13,000 clones, with about 62% found just once. Material: lung tumor tissue. The receptors were gathered from a human donor with non-small cell lung cancer.

V usage is TRBV15 and J usage is TRBJ2-7; no clear D gene. V lost 1 base and J lost 6, with 13 bases in between. The CDR3 runs to 14 residues. From germline, CDR1 is LNHNV and CDR2 YYDKDF (reference sequence). The CDR3 protein is CATSRASRPFEQYF. CDR3 sequence (DNA): TGTGCCACCAGCAGAGCTTCTAGGCCTTTCGAGCAGTACTTC.

The chain has TRBV6-6 and TRBJ2-5; 8 bases align to TRBD1. V lost 4 bases and J lost 4; bases outside the gene matches: 5. This CDR3 has 14 residues. Germline CDR1 is MNHNY and CDR2 is SVGAGI (reference sequence). In nucleotides, the CDR3 is TGTGCCAGCAGTTCCCAGGGGGCGGGAGAGACCCAGTACTTC. Amino acids: CASSSQGAGETQYF.

The chain is built from TRBV18 and TRBJ1-4; 10 bases map to TRBD1. With V trimmed by 3 bases and J by 2 bases, 6 bases remained unmatched. Germline CDR1 KGHSH, CDR2 LQKENI. This CDR3 is built from 17 residues. CDR3 nucleotide sequence: TGTGCCAGCTCACCGGTGGGACAGGGGCATACTAATGAAAAACTGTTTTTT. It codes for CASSPVGQGHTNEKLFF.

This chain joins TRBV11-3 and TRBJ2-1; 9 bases are shared with TRBD2. V lost 4 bases and J lost 3; bases outside the gene matches: 10. CDR3 length: 17 residues. Germline V lookup: CDR1 SGHNT, CDR2 YENEEA. CDR3 region: CASSSSLRRGGYNEQFF. The CDR3 nucleotides read TGTGCCAGCAGCTCAAGCCTGCGGCGGGGGGGCTACAATGAGCAGTTCTTC. The variable domain in full, with the rest retrieved from reference TRBV11-3 and TRBJ2-1, is EAGVVQSPRYKIIEKKQPVAFWCNPISGHNTLYWYLQNLGQGPELLIRYENEEAVDDSQLPKDRFSAERLKGVDSTLKIQPAELGDSAVYLCASSSSLRRGGYNEQFFGPGTRLTVL.

This clone was detected a few times. CDR3 coding DNA: TGTGCCAGCAGCTTAAATTTCATCACAGATACGCAGTATTTT. As protein: CASSLNFITDTQYF. V usage is TRBV7-2 and J usage is TRBJ2-3; D gene unclear. From germline, CDR1 is SGHTA and CDR2 FQGNSA. The V and J ends lost 2 bases and 2 bases respectively, with 8 bases between them. The CDR3 is made up of 14 amino acids.

This sequence joins TRBV5-4 and TRBJ1-2, with TRBD1 matching 8 bases. The V gene end was trimmed by 4 bases and the J gene end by 8 bases; junction bases not matched to a gene: 7. The germline CDR1 and CDR2 sequences are SGHNT and YYREEE (reference sequence). The CDR3 spans 13 residues. DNA of the CDR3: TGTGCCAGCAGCCCGGGACAGGTCGGGGGCTACACCTTC. It translates to CASSPGQVGGYTF.

This clone was recorded once. The chain couples TRBV5-1 to TRBJ1-1; D gene unclear. The CDR3 covers 18 residues. Trimming left V 1 base short and J 0 bases short, with 19 bases between. Germline V CDR1 and CDR2: SGHRS, YFSETQ. The CDR3 DNA follows: TGCGCCAGCAGCTTGAATCTTCTGGGCCACGGGGTGAACACTGAAGCTTTCTTT. Translated: CASSLNLLGHGVNTEAFF.

The gene calls are TRBV28 and TRBJ1-1; D gene uncertain. Germline CDR1 reads MDHEN; CDR2 reads SYDVKM. The CDR3 has 13 residues. Trimming cost V 2 bases and J 6 bases, with 10 bases left between them. As DNA, the CDR3 is TGTGCCAGCAGTTTAGTCAGAGGACCTGAAGCTTTCTTT. As protein: CASSLVRGPEAFF.

This chain connects TRBV12-5 to TRBJ1-5; D gene ambiguous. V lost 0 bases to trimming and J lost 4 bases, with 1 base between them. The CDR3 has 12 amino acids. Germline V gene sequence: CDR1 LGHNT, CDR2 FRNRAP. The CDR3 coding sequence is TGTGCTAGTGGTTTGGTAAATCAGCCCCAGCATTTT. Translated: CASGLVNQPQHF.

V is TRBV19 and J is TRBJ2-7, with D unclear. V was clipped by 4 bases and J by 4 bases, with 11 bases between them. CDR1 and CDR2 (germline): LNHDA, SQIVND (reference sequence). CDR3 length: 13 residues. The CDR3 sequence is CASSTSIGYEQYF. CDR3 DNA sequence: TGTGCCAGTAGTACCTCGATTGGGTACGAGCAGTACTTC.

This clone was picked up a small number of times. The chain is built from TRBV20-1 and TRBJ1-2; no firm D call. V was pared by 0 bases and J by 12 bases, with 11 bases between. The CDR3 is 11 amino acids. Germline values: CDR1 DFQATT, CDR2 SNEGSKA (reference sequence). The CDR3 spells CSARDGLWNTF. The CDR3 DNA follows: TGCAGTGCTAGAGATGGGTTGTGGAACACCTTC.

The V call is TRBV7-8, the J call TRBJ2-7; D might be TRBD1 (6 bases). The germline V and J ends were trimmed by 2 bases and 2 bases, with 13 bases remaining between them. Germline loops: CDR1 SGHVS, CDR2 FQNEAQ. The CDR3 has 15 residues. The CDR3, as DNA: TGTGCCAGCAGCTTATACCAGGGGCCTACCTACGAGCAGTACTTC. It codes for CASSLYQGPTYEQYF.

This clone was detected a few times. The chain employs TRBV10-3 and TRBJ1-2; maybe TRBD1 (6 bases). Germline V CDR1 and CDR2: ENHRY, SYGVKD. Trimming took 0 bases from V and 1 from J, leaving 6 bases between them. The CDR3 sequence is 14 residues long. The CDR3 sequence is CAISESGGNYGYTF. CDR3 nucleotide sequence: TGTGCCATCAGTGAGTCAGGGGGTAACTATGGCTACACCTTC.

The rearrangement joins TRBV18 to TRBJ1-1; no clear D. CDR3 length: 14 residues. Germline CDR1 KGHSH, CDR2 LQKENI. Trimming stripped 1 base from V and 1 base from J, with 7 bases between. In nucleotides, the CDR3 is TGTGCCAGCTCACCACTGCCCCGGAACACTGAAGCTTTCTTT. Protein: CASSPLPRNTEAFF.

V and J are TRBV2 and TRBJ2-7, with 9 bases aligning to TRBD2. This CDR3 has 13 residues. In germline, CDR1 is SNHLY, CDR2 FYNNEI. Trimming cost V 8 bases and J 6 bases; bases outside gene matches: 8. The CDR3 spells CASLAGAGTEQYF. Written as DNA, the CDR3 is TGTGCCAGCTTAGCGGGAGCTGGCACCGAGCAGTACTTC.

In its sample, this clone was seen a few times. The chain combines TRBV4-1 with TRBJ2-1, with 10 nucleotides matching TRBD2. The ends lost 2 bases at V and 8 bases at J; junction bases unmatched: 12. This CDR3 has 17 amino acids. Per germline, CDR1 MGHRA and CDR2 YSYEKL. The CDR3 nucleotides read TGCGCCAGCAGCCAAACCCCTCTAGCGGGAGATAGGGATGAGCAGTTCTTC. The encoded protein is CASSQTPLAGDRDEQFF.

The chain is built from TRBV4-3 and TRBJ2-4, with a weak D call TRBD2 (6 bases). This CDR3 region has 16 residues. CDR1 is LGHNA and CDR2 is YSLEER in the germline V gene. V was cut by 4 bases and J by 0 bases, with 13 bases left in between. CDR3 in amino acids: CASSPSRTTAKNIQYF. Here the CDR3 DNA reads TGCGCCAGCAGCCCTAGTAGGACTACAGCCAAAAACATTCAGTACTTC.

This sequence joins TRBV9 and TRBJ2-7; 7 positions agree with TRBD1. CDR1 is SGDLS, CDR2 YYNGEE, per germline. CDR3 length: 15 amino acids. Trimming removed 2 bases from V and 3 bases from J; junction bases left unmatched: 8. For the CDR3, the DNA is TGTGCCAGCAGCGTGGACCCCCAGGGGGTCTACGAGCAGTACTTC. Its translation is CASSVDPQGVYEQYF.

This clone was recorded once. The V call is TRBV13, the J call TRBJ2-7; tentatively, D is TRBD1 (6 bases). This CDR3 has 12 amino acids. Germline V lookup: CDR1 PRHDT, CDR2 FYEKMQ (reference sequence). V was cut by 3 bases and J by 3 bases, with 6 bases left in between. The chain's CDR3 is CASSLDSYEQYF. In DNA, the CDR3 is TGTGCCAGCAGCTTGGACAGCTACGAGCAGTACTTC.

This clone occurred a few times. The rearrangement joins TRBV5-6 to TRBJ1-6; D gene unclear. Germline loops: CDR1 SGHDT, CDR2 YYEEEE. Trimming left V 3 bases short and J 8 bases short, with 12 bases between. The CDR3 is 14 residues long. DNA of the CDR3: TGTGCCAGCAGCTATCGGACGGCGTATTCACCCCTCCACTTT. It yields the protein CASSYRTAYSPLHF.

The chain has TRBV2 and TRBJ2-2; 13 nucleotides align to TRBD2. This CDR3 is 17 amino acids long. V shed 5 bases and J 0 bases; nucleotides not matched to a gene: 3. Germline values: CDR1 SNHLY, CDR2 FYNNEI. CDR3 sequence reads: CASSWTSGSPNTGELFF. Written as DNA, the CDR3 is TGTGCCAGCAGTTGGACTAGCGGGAGTCCGAACACCGGGGAGCTGTTTTTT.

The genes are TRBV7-9 and TRBJ1-4; TRBD1 aligns across 9 bases. With V trimmed by 5 bases and J by 8 bases, 12 bases remained unmatched. The CDR3 runs 16 residues. Germline values: CDR1 SEHNR, CDR2 FQNEAQ (reference sequence). CDR3: CASSPSPGQGHEKLFF. In DNA, the CDR3 is TGTGCCAGCAGCCCCAGCCCTGGACAGGGGCACGAAAAACTGTTTTTT.

The table lists this clone with a few counts. V and J are TRBV5-1 and TRBJ1-2, with 9 bases fitting TRBD1. In germline, CDR1 is SGHRS, CDR2 YFSETQ. Trimming cost V 3 bases and J 8 bases; bases outside gene matches: 8. This CDR3 spans 14 amino acids. CDR3: CASSSAGTGSGYTF. CDR3 nucleotide sequence: TGCGCCAGCAGCTCCGCCGGGACAGGGTCCGGCTACACCTTC.

The chain employs TRBV7-9 and TRBJ1-5; D is unclear. Trimming shortened V by 1 base and J by 3 bases, and 4 bases separated the two germline ends. Germline CDR1 and CDR2: SEHNR and FQNEAQ (reference sequence). The CDR3 length is 13 residues. CDR3 DNA: TGTGCCAGCAGCTTAGATGTCAATCAGCCCCAGCATTTT. This gives the protein CASSLDVNQPQHF.

In this sample, this clone turned up a few times. Written as DNA, the CDR3 is TGCGCCAGCAGCCAATCGTGGCAGGGAGGCCAGCCCCAGCATTTT. Its protein product is CASSQSWQGGQPQHF. V and J are TRBV4-3 and TRBJ1-5, with TRBD1 as a possible D gene (5 bases). Trimming removed 2 bases from V and 7 bases from J, with 15 bases in between. The CDR3 totals 15 residues. Germline V gene lookup returns CDR1 LGHNA and CDR2 YSLEER.

The V gene is TRBV6-1, the J gene TRBJ2-5; the match to TRBD1 covers 7 bases. Germline assignment: CDR1 MNHNS and CDR2 SASEGT. The CDR3 contains 16 residues. J gave up 0 bases and V 3 bases, and 7 bases lay outside the gene matches. The CDR3 coding sequence is TGTGCCAGCAGTGACTTACTACAGGGGTACCAAGAGACCCAGTACTTC. Protein sequence: CASSDLLQGYQETQYF.

The CDR3 loop reads CASSQEGGQGIYEQYF. The CDR3 DNA reads as TGCGCCAGCAGCCAAGAAGGGGGACAGGGCATCTACGAGCAGTACTTC. V gene TRBV4-3 combines with J gene TRBJ2-7; TRBD1 aligns across 9 bases. Germline CDR1 and CDR2: LGHNA and YSLEER. V gave up 0 bases and J gave up 3 bases; unmatched junction bases: 6. This CDR3 is built from 16 residues.

This chain uses TRBV11-2 with TRBJ2-7; possible D gene TRBD1, 6 bases. The CDR3 loop spans 14 amino acids. The germline gives CDR1 SGHAT, CDR2 FQNNGV. With 3 bases removed from V and 3 bases from J, the gap between germline ends came to 12 bases. CDR3 in amino acids: CASSFIRTDYEQYF. CDR3 bases: TGTGCCAGCAGCTTCATCCGGACAGACTACGAGCAGTACTTC. The full variable domain, completed using reference TRBV11-2 and TRBJ2-7, is EAGVAQSPRYKIIEKRQSVAFWCNPISGHATLYWYQQILGQGPKLLIQFQNNGVVDDSQLPKDRFSAERLKGVDSTLKIQPAKLEDSAVYLCASSFIRTDYEQYFGPGTRLTVT.